This T cell receptor beta chain was captured in a study of blood T cell repertoires in COVID-19. Study information: Acute and convalescent COVID-19 samples came from the United States, Italy and Spain. T cells, B-cell-depleted T cells, or PBMCs provided the cDNA or gDNA that served as material.

Per the study methods: The assay estimated nucleated cells by amplifying reference gene primers. Profiling relied on immunoSEQ multiplex PCR, and the TCRdb table lists in-frame clones only, not all of them. Clone size and V and J calls were adopted from that table, with D and trimming inferred from the DNA. This table holds approximately 150,000 clones, 85% found once. The CDR3 is 13 amino acids. Germline V gives CDR1 MNHNY, CDR2 SVGAGI (reference sequence). V was trimmed by 8 bases and J by 6 bases, leaving 17 bases between them. Sequencing used peripheral blood. The genes are TRBV6-6 and TRBJ2-7, with D maybe TRBD2 (5 bases). This clonotype originated in a woman in her 50s with COVID-19, enrolled during active disease. This CDR3 is CASSPPGLSEQYF. CDR3 in DNA: TGTGCCAGCTCCCCTCCAGGACTTAGCGAGCAGTACTTC.